Listed below are T cell receptor beta chains from one sample, sequenced in a study of cytomegalovirus exposure and HLA in healthy donors. This table comes from immunoSEQ multiplex PCR, and its TCRdb copy is limited to in-frame clones, with some not included. The data hold approximately 150,000 clones, with 77% observed a single time. Sample: PBMCs. These receptors came from a woman aged 40 to 55 in good health and CMV-seropositive. Both conserved end residues are trimmed from each CDR3.

j_gene,v_gene,CDR3aa
TRBJ1-1,TRBV6-6,ASRFPTGGLGAF
TRBJ1-4,TRBV2,ASSPGQGTIPNEKLF
TRBJ1-2,TRBV7-9,SSSRDSYGYT
TRBJ2-5,TRBV18,ASSPEETQY
TRBJ2-5,TRBV10-3,AISELLGETQY
TRBJ2-5,TRBV7-9,ASSLGISSGNQETQY
TRBJ2-7,TRBV29-1,SVEVTDYEQY
TRBJ2-2,TRBV5-1,ASSLGGTGGSTGELF
TRBJ1-2,TRBV30,ARTGGGYGYT
TRBJ1-3,TRBV5-4,ASSLSGGNTIY
TRBJ2-4,TRBV4-1,ASSQSPTSGWDIQY
TRBJ2-3,TRBV5-4,ASSLQGPDTQY
TRBJ2-5,TRBV6-6,ASSPRTSGEKETQY
TRBJ1-3,TRBV5-1,ASSWGDRGSGNTIY
TRBJ1-4,TRBV6-1,ASSARGTEKLF
TRBJ1-5,TRBV7-2,ASSLALGPNQPQH
TRBJ2-5,TRBV7-2,ASSSLTGAGTQY
TRBJ1-1,TRBV6-5,ASSYSHTGEAF